Listed below are T cell receptor beta chains from one sample, sequenced in a study of blood T cell repertoires in COVID-19. Produced via immunoSEQ multiplex PCR; TCRdb's table is partial and in-frame only. Of around 130,000 clones detected, over 80% appear once; the ten largest clones hold around 10%. Sequencing used peripheral blood. The receptors come from a woman older than 75 with acute or convalescent COVID-19. CDR3s include the opening cysteine and the closing phenylalanine or tryptophan. The D gene is left open where the match is weak. Not every row has a clone size; where given, it reads once, few, many or a size class.

j_call,d_call,clone_size,v_call,cdr3_length,cdr3_aa,cdr3_nt
TRBJ2-3,TRBD2,.,TRBV7-3,18,CASSLTPNLAGNTDTQYF,TGTGCCAGCAGCTTAACCCCAAACCTAGCGGGGAACACAGATACGCAGTATTTT
TRBJ2-4,.,once,TRBV5-1,15,CASSSWAGPGNIQYF,TGCGCCAGCAGCTCCTGGGCAGGGCCAGGAAACATTCAGTACTTC
TRBJ1-3,TRBD1,.,TRBV12-5,16,CASGWGQGNFGDTIYF,TGTGCTAGTGGTTGGGGACAGGGAAACTTTGGAGACACCATATATTTT
TRBJ1-6,.,.,TRBV3-1/TRBV3-2,16,CASSQFIGGVDSPLHF,TGTGCCAGCAGCCAATTTATCGGGGGAGTCGATTCACCCCTCCACTTT
TRBJ2-2,.,.,TRBV9,15,CASRFSGLNTGELFF,TGTGCCAGCAGATTTAGTGGGCTGAACACCGGGGAGCTGTTTTTT
TRBJ1-4,.,few,TRBV5-5,15,CASSLGFLLGEKLFF,TGTGCCAGCAGCTTGGGGTTTCTACTAGGGGAAAAACTGTTTTTT
TRBJ1-4,TRBD1,few,TRBV7-9,15,CASSQTGAGVEKLFF,TGTGCCAGCAGCCAGACAGGGGCGGGAGTTGAAAAACTGTTTTTT
TRBJ1-1,TRBD1,.,TRBV30,11,CAYNVGQQAFF,TGTGCCTATAACGTGGGACAGCAAGCTTTCTTT
TRBJ1-2,TRBD1,once,TRBV18,14,CASSPTTTGWGYTF,TGTGCCAGCTCACCTACGACGACAGGGTGGGGCTACACCTTC
TRBJ1-2,.,once,TRBV18,14,CASSPRRDYYGYTF,TGTGCCAGCTCACCACGACGGGACTACTATGGCTACACCTTC
TRBJ1-4,TRBD1,once,TRBV18,15,CASSPFGTGGEKLFF,TGTGCCAGCTCACCATTCGGGACAGGGGGTGAAAAACTGTTTTTT
TRBJ2-2,.,.,TRBV6-5,12,CASRRNTGELFF,TGTGCCAGCAGGCGTAACACCGGGGAGCTGTTTTTT
TRBJ1-1,TRBD1,.,TRBV7-2,11,CASRKDRAAFF,TGTGCCAGCAGGAAAGACAGGGCAGCTTTCTTT
TRBJ1-1,.,.,TRBV5-4,15,CASSLPTGLNTEAFF,TGTGCCAGCAGCTTACCGACAGGACTGAACACTGAAGCTTTCTTT
TRBJ2-2,.,.,TRBV5-1,17,CASSLDGGGPNTGELFF,TGCGCCAGCAGCTTGGACGGCGGGGGCCCAAACACCGGGGAGCTGTTTTTT
TRBJ1-2,.,once,TRBV5-4,15,CASSLRYRHNYGYTF,TGTGCCAGCAGTTTACGTTACAGGCATAACTATGGCTACACCTTC
TRBJ1-2,TRBD1,.,TRBV6-2/TRBV6-3,14,CASSGDSYFYGYTF,TGTGCCAGCAGTGGGGACAGCTATTTCTATGGCTACACCTTC
TRBJ1-2,.,.,TRBV19,14,CASSIMERDSGYTF,TGTGCCAGTAGTATAATGGAAAGAGACTCGGGCTACACCTTC
TRBJ1-2,.,.,TRBV25-1,14,CASSEGGTLYGYTF,TGTGCCAGCAGTGAAGGGGGGACCTTGTACGGCTACACCTTC
TRBJ1-1,.,once,TRBV25-1,13,CASSRVGGTEAFF,TGTGCCAGCAGTAGGGTTGGGGGGACTGAAGCTTTCTTT
TRBJ2-1,.,.,TRBV9,17,CASSVAEWGLGLNEQFF,TGTGCCAGCAGCGTAGCTGAGTGGGGGCTAGGTTTGAATGAGCAGTTCTTC
TRBJ1-6,TRBD1,.,TRBV5-1,14,CASSFDRAVSPLHF,TGCGCCAGCAGCTTCGACAGGGCGGTTTCACCCCTCCACTTT
TRBJ1-2,.,few,TRBV6-5,15,CASSYNEGANYGYTF,TGTGCCAGCAGTTACAACGAGGGGGCTAACTATGGCTACACCTTC
TRBJ1-2,.,.,TRBV7-2,14,CASSLWGREDGYTF,TGTGCCAGCAGCTTATGGGGCAGGGAGGATGGCTACACCTTC
TRBJ1-1,.,.,TRBV30,14,CAWSVGTGLTEAFF,TGTGCCTGGAGTGTAGGTACAGGGTTGACTGAAGCTTTCTTT
TRBJ1-1,TRBD1,.,TRBV5-1,14,CASSTQGEGTEAFF,TGCGCCAGCAGCACACAGGGGGAAGGGACTGAAGCTTTCTTT
TRBJ2-7,TRBD1,.,TRBV18,14,CASSPGTGLDEQYF,TGTGCCAGCTCACCCGGGACAGGGTTGGACGAGCAGTACTTC
TRBJ2-2,.,few,TRBV9,15,CASSARTANTGELFF,TGTGCCAGCAGTGCCCGGACAGCAAACACCGGGGAGCTGTTTTTT
TRBJ2-2,TRBD1,.,TRBV7-9,15,CASSLSGTETGELFF,TGTGCCAGCAGCTTGTCCGGGACAGAAACCGGGGAGCTGTTTTTT
TRBJ1-5,.,.,TRBV5-6,16,CASSLSTVYSNQPQHF,TGTGCCAGCAGCTTGAGTACAGTCTATAGCAATCAGCCCCAGCATTTT
TRBJ1-1,TRBD1,.,TRBV29-1,14,CSAKETGPNTEAFF,TGCAGCGCTAAAGAGACAGGGCCGAACACTGAAGCTTTCTTT
TRBJ1-5,.,once,TRBV19,14,CASTLTVSNQPQHF,TGTGCCAGTACCCTGACAGTTAGCAATCAGCCCCAGCATTTT
TRBJ1-5,TRBD1,few,TRBV7-8,14,CASSPGTVNQPQHF,TGTGCCAGCAGTCCCGGGACAGTTAATCAGCCCCAGCATTTT
TRBJ1-5,.,.,TRBV7-8,14,CASSLDRVDQPQHF,TGTGCCAGCAGCTTAGACAGGGTTGATCAGCCCCAGCATTTT
TRBJ1-1,.,.,TRBV7-9,15,CASSKRGQENTEAFF,TGTGCCAGCAGCAAAAGGGGCCAGGAGAACACTGAAGCTTTCTTT
TRBJ2-1,.,.,TRBV19,14,CATGGPNGYNEQFF,TGTGCCACGGGGGGCCCTAACGGATACAATGAGCAGTTCTTC
TRBJ2-2,.,.,TRBV5-1,14,CASSHQGNTGELFF,TGCGCCAGCAGCCACCAGGGGAACACCGGGGAGCTGTTTTTT
TRBJ2-6,.,.,TRBV7-9,16,CASRTLRVPGANVLTF,TGTGCCAGCAGGACACTCAGGGTTCCTGGGGCCAACGTCCTGACTTTC
TRBJ1-3,TRBD1,.,TRBV19,16,CATSMRTGRGGNTIYF,TGTGCCACCTCTATGAGGACAGGTCGAGGAGGAAACACCATATATTTT